Given below is one T cell receptor beta chain in context. This specimen belongs to a study of blood T cell repertoires in COVID-19. About the research overall: Material from acute and convalescent COVID-19 was sourced from the United States, Italy and Spain. T cells, B-cell-depleted T cells, or PBMCs provided the cDNA or gDNA that served as material.

Study processing details: Scientists estimated how many nucleated cells there were by amplifying reference gene primers. The assay was immunoSEQ multiplex PCR, and TCRdb's table has in-frame clones only and misses some. V, J and clone size are those of that table, while D and trimming were read from the DNA. The sample records roughly 100,000 clones, around 90% being singletons. The CDR3 contains 16 residues. Germline CDR1 and CDR2: SGHVS and FQNEAQ. V gave up 5 bases and J gave up 6 bases, with 20 bases separating them. The chain has TRBV7-8 and TRBJ2-1; possible D gene TRBD2, 5 bases. The TCR comes from a man aged 50 or older with active COVID-19. The sample was peripheral blood. As DNA, the CDR3 is TGTGCCAGCAGCACCCCGGGGAGACGAGCTAGCAATGAGCAGTTCTTC. Translating gives CASSTPGRRASNEQFF.